This note documents a single T cell receptor (beta chain) sequence. A much larger clone sits a single nucleotide away, making a read error possible. Patients aged 18 to 65 had newly diagnosed hyperthyroidism that had lasted under 2 months. Together with thyroid ultrasound, orbital computed tomography, serum thyroxine and TRAb, clinical symptoms were used for diagnoses. The entry originates in a study of T cells in Graves' hyperthyroidism and ophthalmopathy. Amplification of TCR beta CDR3 regions used RNA as the template. With the HTBI primer set, the TCR CDR3 went through a first round of RT-PCR. TCRdb reprocessed the multiplex PCR reads with MiXCR, giving one entry per CDR3 protein. Of approximately 410,000 distinct CDR3 sequences in the sample, around 15% were seen once. This CDR3 has 14 amino acids.

The clonotype comes from a woman aged 18-29 years with Graves' hyperthyroidism. Material: blood. This sequence joins TRBV12-3 or TRBV12-4 and TRBJ2-7; D is unclear. CDR3 amino acids: CASARSLLSYERYF. CDR3 nucleotide sequence: TGTGCCAGCGCGAGGTCCCTCCTCTCCTACGAGCGGTACTTC.